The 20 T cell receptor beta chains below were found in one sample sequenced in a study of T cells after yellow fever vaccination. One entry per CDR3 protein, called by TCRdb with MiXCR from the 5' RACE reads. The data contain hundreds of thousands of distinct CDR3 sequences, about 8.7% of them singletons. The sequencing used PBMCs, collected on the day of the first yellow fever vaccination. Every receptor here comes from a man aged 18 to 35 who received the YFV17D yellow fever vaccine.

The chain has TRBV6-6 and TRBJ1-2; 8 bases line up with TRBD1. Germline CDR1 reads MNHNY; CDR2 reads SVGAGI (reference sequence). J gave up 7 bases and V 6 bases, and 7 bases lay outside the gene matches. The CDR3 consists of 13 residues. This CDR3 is CASSQQGAGGYTF. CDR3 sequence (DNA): TGTGCCAGCAGCCAGCAGGGGGCAGGTGGCTACACCTTC.

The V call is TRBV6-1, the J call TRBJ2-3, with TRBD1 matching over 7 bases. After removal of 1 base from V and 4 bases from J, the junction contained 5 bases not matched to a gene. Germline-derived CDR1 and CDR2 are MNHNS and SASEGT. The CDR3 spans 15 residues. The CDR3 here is CASSEVDRVPDTQYF. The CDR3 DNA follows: TGTGCCAGCAGTGAAGTAGACAGGGTCCCAGATACGCAGTATTTT.

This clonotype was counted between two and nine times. CDR3 protein: CASSFELAGETQYF. CDR3 DNA sequence: TGTGCCAGCAGCTTCGAACTAGCGGGAGAGACCCAGTACTTC. The chain carries TRBV7-8 and TRBJ2-5; TRBD2 agrees at 9 bases. This CDR3 has 14 amino acids. V shed 3 bases, J shed 4 bases, and the junction held 3 bases outside the gene matches. Per germline, CDR1 SGHVS and CDR2 FQNEAQ.

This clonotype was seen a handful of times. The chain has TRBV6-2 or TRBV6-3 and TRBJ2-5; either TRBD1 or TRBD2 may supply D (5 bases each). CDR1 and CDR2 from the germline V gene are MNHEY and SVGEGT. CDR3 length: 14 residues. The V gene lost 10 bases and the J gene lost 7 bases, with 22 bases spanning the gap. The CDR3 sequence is CANDMEWGRRTQYF. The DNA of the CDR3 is TGTGCCAACGATATGGAGTGGGGGAGACGGACCCAGTACTTC.

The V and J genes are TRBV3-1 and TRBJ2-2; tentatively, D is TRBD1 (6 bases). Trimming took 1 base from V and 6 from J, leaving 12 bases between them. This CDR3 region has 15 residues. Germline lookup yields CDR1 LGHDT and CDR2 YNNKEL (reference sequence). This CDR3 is CASSQVGGVAGELFF. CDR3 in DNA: TGTGCCAGCAGCCAAGTTGGGGGCGTAGCCGGGGAGCTGTTTTTT. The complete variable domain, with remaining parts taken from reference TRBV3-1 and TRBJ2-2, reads DTAVSQTPKYLVTQMGNDKSIKCEQNLGHDTMYWYKQDSKKFLKIMFSYNNKELIINETVPNRFSPKSPDKAHLNLHINSLELGDSAVYFCASSQVGGVAGELFFGEGSRLTVL.

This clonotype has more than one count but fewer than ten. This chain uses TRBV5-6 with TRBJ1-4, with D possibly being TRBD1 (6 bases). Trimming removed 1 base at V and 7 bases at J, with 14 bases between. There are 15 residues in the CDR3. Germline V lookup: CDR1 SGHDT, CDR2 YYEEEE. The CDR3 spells CASSLIGGLGEKLFF. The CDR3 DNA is TGTGCCAGCAGCTTGATCGGGGGGCTTGGTGAAAAACTGTTTTTT. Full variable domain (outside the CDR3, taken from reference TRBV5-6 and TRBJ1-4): DAGVTQSPTHLIKTRGQQVTLRCSPKSGHDTVSWYQQALGQGPQFIFQYYEEEERQRGNFPDRFSGHQFPNYSSELNVNALLLGDSALYLCASSLIGGLGEKLFFGSGTQLSVL.

This chain's CDR3 is CASSRQGATYEQYV. The CDR3 DNA follows: TGTGCCAGCAGTCGGCAGGGGGCCACCTACGAGCAGTACGTC. V usage is TRBV2 and J usage is TRBJ2-7; 8 bases fit TRBD1. With 5 bases clipped from V and 2 bases from J, the junction kept 5 bases outside the gene matches. The germline CDR1 and CDR2 sequences are SNHLY and FYNNEI. The CDR3 contains 14 residues.

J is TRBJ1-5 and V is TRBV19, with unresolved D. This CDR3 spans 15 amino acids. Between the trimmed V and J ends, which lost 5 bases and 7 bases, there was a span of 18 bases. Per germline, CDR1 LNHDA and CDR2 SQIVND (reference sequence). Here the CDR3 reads CASSPLLPGRQPQHF. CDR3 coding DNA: TGTGCCAGTAGTCCCCTCCTTCCTGGGAGGCAGCCCCAGCATTTT.

CDR3 nucleotides: TGTGCCAGCAGTCCGTCCCGGGACAGGTTCTACGAGCAGTACTTC. It specifies CASSPSRDRFYEQYF. The V gene is TRBV2, the J gene TRBJ2-7; 8 bases are shared with TRBD1. Germline CDR1 and CDR2: SNHLY and FYNNEI. The J segment lost 3 bases and the V segment lost 5 bases, leaving 9 bases of the junction unmatched. The CDR3 sequence is 15 residues long.

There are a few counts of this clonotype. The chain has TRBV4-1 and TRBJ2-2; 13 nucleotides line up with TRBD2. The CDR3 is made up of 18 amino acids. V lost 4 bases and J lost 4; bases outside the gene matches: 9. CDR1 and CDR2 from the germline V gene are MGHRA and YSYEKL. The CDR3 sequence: CASSPLTSGGFGTGELFF. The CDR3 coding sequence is TGCGCCAGCAGCCCGTTGACTAGCGGGGGGTTCGGCACCGGGGAGCTGTTTTTT.

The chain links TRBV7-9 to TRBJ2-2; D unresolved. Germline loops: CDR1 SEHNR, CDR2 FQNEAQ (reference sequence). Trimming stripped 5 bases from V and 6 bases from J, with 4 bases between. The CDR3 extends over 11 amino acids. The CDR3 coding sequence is TGTGCCAGCAGCCCCGCCGGGGAGCTGTTTTTT. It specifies CASSPAGELFF.

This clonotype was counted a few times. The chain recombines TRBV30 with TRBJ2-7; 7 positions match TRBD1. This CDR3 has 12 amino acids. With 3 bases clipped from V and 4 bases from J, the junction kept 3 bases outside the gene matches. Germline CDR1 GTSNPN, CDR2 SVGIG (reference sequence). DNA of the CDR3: TGTGCCTGGAGCGAGGACAGGTACGAGCAGTACTTC. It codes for CAWSEDRYEQYF.

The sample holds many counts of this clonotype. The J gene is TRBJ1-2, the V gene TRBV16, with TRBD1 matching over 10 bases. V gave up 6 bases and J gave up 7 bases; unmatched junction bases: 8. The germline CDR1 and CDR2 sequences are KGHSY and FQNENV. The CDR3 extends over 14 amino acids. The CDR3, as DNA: TGTGCCAGCAGTCCCGGGACAGGGGCAGTTGGCTACACCTTC. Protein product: CASSPGTGAVGYTF. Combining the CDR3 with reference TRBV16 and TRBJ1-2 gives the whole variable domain GEEVAQTPKHLVRGEGQKAKLYCAPIKGHSYVFWYQQVLKNEFKFLISFQNENVFDETGMPKERFSAKCLPNSPCSLEIQATKLEDSAVYFCASSPGTGAVGYTFGSGTRLTVV.

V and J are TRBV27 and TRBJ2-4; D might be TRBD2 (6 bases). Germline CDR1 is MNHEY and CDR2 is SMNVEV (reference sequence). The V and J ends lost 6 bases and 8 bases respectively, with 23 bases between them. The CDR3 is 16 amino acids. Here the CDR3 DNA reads TGTGCCAGCAGACGGGAGCCAACGCCCTCCGAGGACATTCAGTACTTC. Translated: CASRREPTPSEDIQYF.

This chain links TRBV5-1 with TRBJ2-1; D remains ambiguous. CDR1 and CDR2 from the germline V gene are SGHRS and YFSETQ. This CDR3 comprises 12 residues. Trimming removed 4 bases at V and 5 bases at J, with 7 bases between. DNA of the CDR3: TGCGCCAGCAGCCTCGACGACAATGAGCAGTTCTTC. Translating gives CASSLDDNEQFF.

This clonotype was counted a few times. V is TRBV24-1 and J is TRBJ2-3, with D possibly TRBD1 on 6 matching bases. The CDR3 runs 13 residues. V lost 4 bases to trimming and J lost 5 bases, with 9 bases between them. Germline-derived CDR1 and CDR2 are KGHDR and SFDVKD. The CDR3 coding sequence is TGTGCCACCAGTGACTTCAGGGGAGATACGCAGTATTTT. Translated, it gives CATSDFRGDTQYF.

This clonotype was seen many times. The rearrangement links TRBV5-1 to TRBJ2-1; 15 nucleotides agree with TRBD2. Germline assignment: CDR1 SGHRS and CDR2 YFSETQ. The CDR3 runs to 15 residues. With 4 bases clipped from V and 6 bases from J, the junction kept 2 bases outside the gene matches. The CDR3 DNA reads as TGCGCCAGCAGCGAGGGACTAGCGGGGGGCAATGAGCAGTTCTTC. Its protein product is CASSEGLAGGNEQFF.

DNA of the CDR3: TGTGCCAGCAGTTTTTACCCCCCGGACGGTAGCTACACCTTC. As protein: CASSFYPPDGSYTF. This sequence joins TRBV12-3 or TRBV12-4 and TRBJ1-2; D ambiguous. This CDR3 is built from 14 residues. Trimming took off 3 bases at V and 9 bases at J, with 17 bases between the two ends.

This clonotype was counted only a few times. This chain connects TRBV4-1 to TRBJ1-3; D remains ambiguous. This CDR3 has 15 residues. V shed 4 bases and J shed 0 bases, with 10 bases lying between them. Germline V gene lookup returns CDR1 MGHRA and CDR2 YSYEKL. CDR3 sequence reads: CASSPSYSSGNTIYF. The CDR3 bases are TGCGCCAGCAGCCCAAGTTACAGCTCTGGAAACACCATATATTTT.

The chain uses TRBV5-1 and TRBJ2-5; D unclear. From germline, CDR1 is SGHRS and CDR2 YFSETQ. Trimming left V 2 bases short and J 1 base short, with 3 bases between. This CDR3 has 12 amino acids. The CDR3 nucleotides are TGCGCCAGCAGCTTTCCCCAAGAGACCCAGTACTTC. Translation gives CASSFPQETQYF.